A single T cell receptor beta chain is shown here with its context. The sample belongs to a study of control samples from healthy donors and cancer patients. J gave up 3 bases and V 4 bases, and 4 bases lay outside the gene matches. The CDR3 is 14 amino acids. Germline CDR1 reads SGHRS; CDR2 reads YFSETQ. The repertoire was sequenced with immunoSEQ multiplex PCR; TCRdb's copy has only in-frame clones and lacks some. The sample holds some 170,000 clones; around 94% are singletons and the top ten take around 13%. The material sequenced was PBMCs. The V gene is TRBV5-1, the J gene TRBJ1-1, with TRBD1 matching 9 bases. The receptor comes from a man aged 55 to 70 with colorectal cancer. CDR3 nucleotides: TGCGCCAGCAGCCGGACAGGGGCGGACACTGAAGCTTTCTTT. It is translated as CASSRTGADTEAFF.